This TCR beta chain was found in a study of glioma-infiltrating T cells. This clonotype was counted at least ten times. What it recognizes is unknown. Study observations and caveats: Gliomas, especially low-grade, showed above-expected tissue-blood divergence; non-neoplastic patients showed below. Only very few CDR3 sequences appeared in both tissue and blood.

CDR3 length equals 13 residues. Germline assignment: CDR1 MNHEY and CDR2 SVGEGT. The V end lost 5 bases, the J end lost 7 bases, and 15 bases lay between the germline ends. TCR alpha and beta CDR3 regions were amplified from RNA using iRepertoire nested multiplex PCR. For one-step reverse transcription and amplification, 100-400 ng of tissue mRNA or PBMC total RNA was used. TCRdb reprocessed the multiplex PCR reads via MiXCR and lists one record per CDR3 protein. The sample includes approximately 100,000 distinct CDR3 sequences, less than 30% of them seen just once. V is TRBV6-2 or TRBV6-3 and J is TRBJ2-7, with a weak D call TRBD1 (6 bases). This clonotype originated in a human donor with low-grade glioma or glioblastoma, undergoing nonglioma brain surgery, or in good health (not recorded which). Sequences were obtained from glioma tissue, nonneoplastic brain tissue, or PBMCs (not recorded which). The CDR3 DNA reads as TGTGCCAGCAGTCAATACAGGGCATGGGAGCAGTACTTC. It translates to CASSQYRAWEQYF.